Following are 6 T cell receptor beta chains from one sample sequenced in a study of CXCR3-negative and CXCR3-positive naive CD8 T cells. Points from the study as a whole: Relative to CXCR3-negative naive cells, CXCR3-positive naive cells had more hydrophobic TRB CDR3s.

Their recognized antigens are unknown. The study made its TRB cDNA libraries by 5' RACE, adding UMI labels. Reprocessing the 5' RACE reads, TCRdb reports a single entry for every CDR3 protein and omits DNA. Recorded here are 100,000 to 150,000 distinct CDR3 sequences; the top ten clones represent 0.41%. Sequencing input: naive CXCR3+ CD8+ T cells from blood. Sample subset: CD45RO-CCR7+CD27+CD95- naive CD8+ T cells expressing CXCR3 (TNR3+). Receptor source: a human donor in good health. Some clones in this sample may be carry-over from other donors' samples.

V usage is TRBV15 and J usage is TRBJ1-2; TCRdb's D gene call, TRBD1, goes unchecked for lack of DNA. The CDR3 covers 14 residues. Germline lookup yields CDR1 LNHNV and CDR2 YYDKDF (reference sequence). CDR3 in amino acids: CATSPTGGIYGYTF.

The chain joins TRBV9 to TRBJ2-2; TCRdb designates TRBD2, a call that cannot be tested without DNA. CDR1 is SGDLS and CDR2 is YYNGEE in the germline V gene. CDR3 size: 15 residues. The CDR3 here is CASSVVGGLTGELFF.

The CDR3 reads CASSFAGGKETQYF. The chain couples TRBV28 to TRBJ2-5; without DNA, the TCRdb call of TRBD2 cannot be checked. From germline, CDR1 is MDHEN and CDR2 SYDVKM. The CDR3 runs 14 residues.

This chain links TRBV7-3 with TRBJ1-1. The germline CDR1 and CDR2 sequences are SGHTA and FQGTGA. This CDR3 comprises 15 residues. CDR3 amino acids: CASSLAYGMNTEAFF.

The rearrangement links TRBV24-1 to TRBJ2-1; TCRdb names TRBD1, which stays unverified in the absence of DNA. The CDR3 loop spans 18 amino acids. CDR1 and CDR2 from the germline V gene are KGHDR and SFDVKD. The CDR3 sequence: CATSDYRDRGVRGREQFF.

V gene TRBV5-5 combines with J gene TRBJ2-2; TCRdb lists TRBD1, though no DNA is available to test this call. CDR3 length: 15 residues. The V gene's germline CDR1 is SGHKS and CDR2 YYEKEE (reference sequence). The CDR3 is CASRPTGYDTGELFF. The full variable domain, its missing parts supplied by reference TRBV5-5 and TRBJ2-2, is DAGVTQSPTHLIKTRGQQVTLRCSPISGHKSVSWYQQVLGQGPQFIFQYYEKEERGRGNFPDRFSARQFPNYSSELNVNALLLGDSALYLCASRPTGYDTGELFFGEGSRLTVL.